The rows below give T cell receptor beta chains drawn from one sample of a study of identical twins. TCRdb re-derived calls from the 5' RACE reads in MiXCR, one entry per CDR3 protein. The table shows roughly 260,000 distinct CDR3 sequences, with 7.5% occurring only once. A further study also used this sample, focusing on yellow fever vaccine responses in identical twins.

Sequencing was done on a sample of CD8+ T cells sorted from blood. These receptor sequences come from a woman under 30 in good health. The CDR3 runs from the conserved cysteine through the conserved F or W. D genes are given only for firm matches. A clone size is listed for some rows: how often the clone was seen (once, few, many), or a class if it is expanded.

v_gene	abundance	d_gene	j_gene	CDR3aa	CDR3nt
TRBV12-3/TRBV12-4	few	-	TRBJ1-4	CASSLGSGSGEKLFF	TGTGCCAGCAGTTTAGGCTCTGGAAGCGGGGAAAAACTGTTTTTT
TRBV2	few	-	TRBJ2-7	CASNGARTYEQYF	TGTGCCAGCAACGGAGCGAGAACTTACGAGCAGTACTTC
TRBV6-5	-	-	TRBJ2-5	CASSYSRAETQYF	TGTGCCAGCAGTTACTCTCGGGCGGAGACCCAGTACTTC
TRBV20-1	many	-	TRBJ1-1	CSVTQGLSTEAFF	TGCAGTGTAACGCAGGGATTGAGCACTGAAGCTTTCTTT
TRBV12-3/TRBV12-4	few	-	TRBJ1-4	CASSLLADWSEKLFF	TGTGCCAGCAGTTTATTGGCAGACTGGAGTGAAAAACTGTTTTTT
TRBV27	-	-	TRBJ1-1	CARGGTGRINTEAFF	TGTGCCAGGGGGGGTACGGGAAGGATCAACACTGAAGCTTTCTTT
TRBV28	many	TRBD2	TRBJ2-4	CASSLFSGGATIKNIQYF	TGTGCCAGCAGTTTATTTTCCGGGGGGGCCACGATCAAAAACATTCAGTACTTC
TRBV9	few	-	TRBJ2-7	CASSVEGYSYEQYF	TGTGCCAGCAGCGTAGAAGGCTACTCCTACGAGCAGTACTTC
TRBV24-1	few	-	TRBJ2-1	CATSDSLPNEQFF	TGTGCCACCAGTGATTCGTTGCCCAATGAGCAGTTCTTC
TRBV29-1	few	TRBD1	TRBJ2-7	CSVESGTGPYEQYF	TGCAGCGTTGAATCCGGGACAGGGCCCTACGAGCAGTACTTC
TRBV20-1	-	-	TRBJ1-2	CSARDRLSIYGYTF	TGCAGTGCTAGAGATCGTCTCAGTATCTATGGCTACACCTTC
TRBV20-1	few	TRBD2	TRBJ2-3	CSAPSGPTDTQYF	TGCAGTGCTCCTAGCGGGCCCACAGATACGCAGTATTTT
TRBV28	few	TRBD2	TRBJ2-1	CASSPSGSFYNEQFF	TGTGCCAGCAGCCCTAGCGGGAGTTTCTACAATGAGCAGTTCTTC
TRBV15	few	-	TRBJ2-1	CATSRAGTYNEQFF	TGTGCCACCAGCAGAGCGGGAACCTACAATGAGCAGTTCTTC
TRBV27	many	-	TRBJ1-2	CASSLGPSTYGYTF	TGTGCCAGCAGTTTAGGGCCGTCCACCTATGGCTACACCTTC
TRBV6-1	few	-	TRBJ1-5	CASSGLRDNNQPQHF	TGTGCCAGCAGTGGGCTCCGGGACAACAATCAGCCCCAGCATTTT
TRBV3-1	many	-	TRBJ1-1	CASSQDRGADTEAFF	TGTGCCAGCAGCCAAGACAGAGGGGCTGACACTGAAGCTTTCTTT
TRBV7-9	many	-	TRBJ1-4	CASSPRDRQDGDEKLFF	TGTGCCAGCAGCCCACGGGACCGCCAAGATGGGGATGAAAAACTGTTTTTT
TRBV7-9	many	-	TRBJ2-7	CASSLAGPYEQYF	TGTGCCAGCAGCTTAGCGGGCCCCTACGAGCAGTACTTC
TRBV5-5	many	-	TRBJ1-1	CASSYTNTEAFF	TGTGCCAGCAGTTATACGAACACTGAAGCTTTCTTT
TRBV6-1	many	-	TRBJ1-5	CASTPTARASFNQPQHF	TGTGCCAGCACCCCCACGGCTCGGGCCTCTTTCAATCAGCCCCAGCATTTT
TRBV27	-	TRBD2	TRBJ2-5	CASSEGTSGSRQETQYF	TGTGCCAGCAGTGAAGGGACTAGCGGGAGTCGGCAAGAGACCCAGTACTTC
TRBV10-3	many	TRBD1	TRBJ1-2	CAITPGTGAYGYTF	TGTGCCATAACACCCGGGACAGGGGCGTATGGCTACACCTTC
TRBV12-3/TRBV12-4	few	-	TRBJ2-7	CASSSMWYEQYF	TGTGCCAGCAGTTCAATGTGGTACGAGCAGTACTTC
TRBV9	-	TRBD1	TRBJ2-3	CASSETGIVQYF	TGTGCCAGCAGCGAGACAGGGATCGTGCAGTATTTT
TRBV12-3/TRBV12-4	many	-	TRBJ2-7	CASSSGGLYEQYF	TGTGCCAGCAGTTCTGGGGGCCTGTACGAGCAGTACTTC
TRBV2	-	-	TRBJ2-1	CASIPTSSYNEQFF	TGTGCCAGCATCCCGACTAGCTCCTACAATGAGCAGTTCTTC
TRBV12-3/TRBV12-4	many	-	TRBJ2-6	CASSSPAPDSGANVLTF	TGTGCCAGCAGTTCCCCCGCACCTGACTCTGGGGCCAACGTCCTGACTTTC
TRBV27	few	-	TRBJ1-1	CASSSLPGIPEAFF	TGTGCCAGCAGTTCCCTCCCAGGGATCCCTGAAGCTTTCTTT
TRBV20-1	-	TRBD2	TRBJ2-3	CSARVSGGPSTDTQYF	TGCAGTGCTAGGGTTAGCGGGGGCCCTAGCACAGATACGCAGTATTTT
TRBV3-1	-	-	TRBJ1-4	CASSLQAGKLFF	TGTGCCAGCAGCCTCCAAGCAGGGAAACTGTTTTTT
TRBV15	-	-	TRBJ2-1	CATSRDRYNDQFF	TGTGCCACCAGCAGGGACAGATACAATGACCAGTTCTTC
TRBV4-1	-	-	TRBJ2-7	CASSQVSGEQYF	TGCGCCAGCAGCCAAGTATCGGGAGAGCAGTACTTC
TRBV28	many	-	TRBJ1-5	CASEFGYSNQPQHF	TGTGCCAGCGAATTCGGATATAGCAATCAGCCCCAGCATTTT
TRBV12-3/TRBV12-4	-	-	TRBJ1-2	CASSLSRDGTYGYTF	TGTGCCAGCAGTTTATCCCGAGACGGGACCTATGGCTACACCTTC
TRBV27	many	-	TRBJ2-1	CASSLSIYNEQFF	TGTGCCAGCAGTTTATCGATATACAATGAGCAGTTCTTC
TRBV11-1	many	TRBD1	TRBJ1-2	CASSLGTNPGQSFYGYTF	TGTGCCAGCAGTTTAGGAACTAATCCGGGACAGAGCTTCTATGGCTACACCTTC
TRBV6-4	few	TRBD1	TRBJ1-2	CASSEGGQGVDGYTF	TGTGCCAGCAGTGAAGGGGGACAGGGGGTGGATGGCTACACCTTC
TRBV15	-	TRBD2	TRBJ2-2	CATSRPREENTGELFF	TGTGCCACCAGCAGACCCCGGGAGGAGAACACCGGGGAGCTGTTTTTT
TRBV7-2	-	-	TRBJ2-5	CASSPRGRGQETQYF	TGTGCCAGCAGCCCACGGGGACGGGGGCAAGAGACCCAGTACTTC
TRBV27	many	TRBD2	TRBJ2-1	CASSLSGTSGYNEQFF	TGTGCCAGCAGTTTATCCGGGACTAGCGGGTACAATGAGCAGTTCTTC